These T cell receptor beta chains were read from a single sample in a study of blood T cell repertoires in COVID-19. The assay was immunoSEQ multiplex PCR, and TCRdb's table has in-frame clones only and misses some. The top ten clones hold 6.8% of a sample with roughly 110,000 clones, approximately 88% of them seen once. What was sequenced was peripheral blood. Receptors originate from a man in his fifties with active or convalescent COVID-19. Both conserved end residues are part of each CDR3. D genes are given only for firm matches. Clone size is not always given. Where it is, it says once, few, many or a class for expanded clones.

clone size,D gene,J gene,V gene,CDR3 DNA,CDR3 protein
NA,TRBD1,TRBJ2-5,TRBV4-1,TGCGCCAGCAGCCATCCGACAGGGGGAGAGACCCAGTACTTC,CASSHPTGGETQYF
NA,NA,TRBJ2-5,TRBV5-4,TGTGCCAGCAGCTTGGACGCGAGGGAGACCCAGTACTTC,CASSLDARETQYF
NA,NA,TRBJ2-7,TRBV28,TGTGCCAGCAGTTTAACGGGAGTAAGATACGAGCAGTACTTC,CASSLTGVRYEQYF
NA,NA,TRBJ2-7,TRBV28,TGTGCCAGCAGTCTCGGGATTTCATACGAGCAGTACTTC,CASSLGISYEQYF
NA,TRBD2,TRBJ2-7,TRBV28,TGTGCCAGCAGATCGGGACTAGCGGTTAAAAACGAGCAGTACTTC,CASRSGLAVKNEQYF
NA,TRBD2,TRBJ2-7,TRBV27,TGTGCCAGCAGTAGCTTAAGCGGGAGTCCCCAGCAGTACTTC,CASSSLSGSPQQYF
NA,NA,TRBJ1-5,TRBV6-5,TGTGCCAGCAGTTACCCAGGTCCCAATCAGCCCCAGCATTTT,CASSYPGPNQPQHF
few,NA,TRBJ2-7,TRBV6-1,TGTGCCAGCAGTGAACCCAGGCTCCCCGCCTACGAGCAGTACTTC,CASSEPRLPAYEQYF
NA,NA,TRBJ1-1,TRBV10-3,TGTGCCATCAGTGAGGGGGGGACTCCTACTGAAGCTTTCTTT,CAISEGGTPTEAFF
NA,TRBD1,TRBJ2-3,TRBV4-1,TGCGCCAGCAGCCTAGGGGGACAGGGGTTTGGAGATACGCAGTATTTT,CASSLGGQGFGDTQYF
NA,NA,TRBJ1-3,TRBV28,TGTGCCAGCAGTTTACAATCAGGGGAGGGCCACACCATATATTTT,CASSLQSGEGHTIYF
NA,NA,TRBJ1-1,TRBV6-2/TRBV6-3,TGTGCCAGCAGTATGGGAGGGGCGTTTGCTGAAGCTTTCTTT,CASSMGGAFAEAFF
NA,NA,TRBJ1-2,TRBV11-2,TGTGCCAGCAGCTCCGTACGAGGTGGCAGGGCACATGGCTACACCTTC,CASSSVRGGRAHGYTF
NA,NA,TRBJ1-6,TRBV7-2,TGTGCCAGCTCCGAGCAGGGCTTTAATTCACCCCTCCACTTT,CASSEQGFNSPLHF
NA,NA,TRBJ2-3,TRBV29-1,TGCAGCGTTTCCGTCACGCACGCGGTCTCCCGCTTAGATACGCAGTATTTT,CSVSVTHAVSRLDTQYF
NA,TRBD1,TRBJ2-2,TRBV5-1,TGCGCCAGCAGTTCTAGACAGGGCGGGGAGCTGTTTTTT,CASSSRQGGELFF
NA,NA,TRBJ1-3,TRBV5-1,TGCGCCAGCAGGACGGGGGTGCTCTCTGGAAACACCATATATTTT,CASRTGVLSGNTIYF
once,NA,TRBJ1-2,TRBV28,TGTGCCAGCAGCCCACCTAAGACAGCTAACTATGGCTACACCTTC,CASSPPKTANYGYTF
many,NA,TRBJ2-3,TRBV6-4,TGTGCCAGCAGTGACTCCAGGGATCCAAATACGCAGTATTTT,CASSDSRDPNTQYF
few,NA,TRBJ1-1,TRBV28,TGTGCCAGCAGTTCGGGGTGGACTGAAGCTTTCTTT,CASSSGWTEAFF
NA,TRBD1,TRBJ1-4,TRBV27,TGTGCCAGCAGTGCACAGGGGGATGAAAAACTGTTTTTT,CASSAQGDEKLFF
NA,NA,TRBJ2-1,TRBV29-1,TGCAGCGGCGGACAGAAGACCTACAATGAGCAGTTCTTC,CSGGQKTYNEQFF